A single sample gave rise to the 29 T cell receptor beta chains below, sequenced in a study of cytomegalovirus exposure and HLA in healthy donors. TCRdb's copy holds only in-frame clones and misses some; the assay was immunoSEQ multiplex PCR. The repertoire holds 150,000 to 200,000 clones, with 86% as singletons. Source material: PBMCs. The receptors come from a woman under 30 in good health and CMV-seronegative.

This clone was counted only a few times. V and J are TRBV7-8 and TRBJ2-7, with D possibly matching TRBD2 (7 bases). V lost 5 bases and J lost 3, with 17 bases in between. Germline V gene data show CDR1 as SGHVS and CDR2 as FQNEAQ. The CDR3 sequence is 15 residues long. For the CDR3, the DNA is TGTGCCAGCAGCCCACAAGGGGGGGGCTACTACGAGCAGTACTTC. Translated: CASSPQGGGYYEQYF.

The V gene is TRBV2, the J gene TRBJ2-7, with a possible D match to TRBD1 (6 bases). Trimming left V 5 bases short and J 4 bases short, with 15 bases between. CDR1 SNHLY and CDR2 FYNNEI come from the germline V gene. The CDR3 is 14 amino acids. The CDR3 here is CASSFQAGAYEQYF. CDR3 bases: TGTGCCAGCAGTTTCCAAGCAGGGGCTTACGAGCAGTACTTC.

The chain carries TRBV15 and TRBJ1-1; no clear D. CDR1 LNHNV and CDR2 YYDKDF come from the germline V gene (reference sequence). This CDR3 is built from 13 residues. Trimming stripped 1 base from V and 0 bases from J, with 3 bases between. The CDR3 here is CATSRAVNTEAFF. In nucleotides, the CDR3 is TGTGCCACCAGCAGAGCGGTGAACACTGAAGCTTTCTTT.

This clone was observed a handful of times. V and J are TRBV6-6 and TRBJ1-2; 9 bases agree with TRBD1. Germline-derived CDR1 and CDR2 are MNHNY and SVGAGI (reference sequence). Trimming removed 1 base from V and 5 bases from J; junction bases left unmatched: 5. CDR3 length equals 15 residues. CDR3 in amino acids: CASSYLTGGRYGYTF. The CDR3, as DNA: TGTGCCAGCAGTTACTTGACAGGGGGGCGATATGGCTACACCTTC.

V and J are TRBV18 and TRBJ1-2; the D is unclear. The V gene's germline CDR1 is KGHSH and CDR2 LQKENI. V lost 3 bases, J lost 4 bases, and 9 bases lay in between. The CDR3 contains 13 residues. This CDR3 reads CASSPSGGYGYTF. The CDR3 DNA follows: TGTGCCAGCTCACCGTCAGGTGGCTATGGCTACACCTTC.

The chain uses TRBV5-1 and TRBJ2-1; TRBD2 aligns across 9 bases. This CDR3 has 21 amino acids. CDR1 SGHRS and CDR2 YFSETQ come from the germline V gene. V dropped 0 bases and J dropped 0; count of bases not matched to a gene: 16. CDR3 loop: CASSLAPLAGASLSSYNEQFF. CDR3 DNA: TGCGCCAGCAGCTTGGCTCCCTTAGCGGGAGCTTCCCTCAGCTCCTACAATGAGCAGTTCTTC.

V is TRBV5-1 and J is TRBJ1-1; D call uncertain. Trimming shortened V by 2 bases and J by 6 bases, and 11 bases separated the two germline ends. CDR1 SGHRS and CDR2 YFSETQ come from the germline V gene. This CDR3 has 13 residues. The CDR3 reads CASSFSNAAEAFF. CDR3 bases: TGCGCCAGCAGCTTTAGTAACGCGGCTGAAGCTTTCTTT.

This rearrangement joins TRBV7-2 to TRBJ2-3; weak D call: TRBD2 (7 bases). CDR1 is SGHTA and CDR2 is FQGNSA in the germline V gene. This CDR3 has 15 residues. Trimming took 5 bases from V and 2 from J, leaving 14 bases between them. The CDR3 nucleotides are TGTGCCAGCAGCGCCAGGGGACTACACACAGATACGCAGTATTTT. It translates to CASSARGLHTDTQYF.

With regard to this clone: Other DNA sequences from this sample encode an identical CDR3 as well. The V gene is TRBV6-5, the J gene TRBJ2-7, with 7 bases that match TRBD2. The ends lost 7 bases at V and 3 bases at J; junction bases unmatched: 3. CDR1 and CDR2 from the germline V gene are MNHEY and SVGAGI. The CDR3 is made up of 12 amino acids. The CDR3: CASMGGSYEQYF. The CDR3 DNA reads TGTGCCAGCATGGGGGGGAGCTACGAGCAGTACTTC.

The sample holds one count of this clone. The genes are TRBV4-1 and TRBJ2-2; TRBD2 agrees at 10 bases. Unmatched junction bases numbered 13, after V lost 3 bases and J lost 6 bases. Germline CDR1 is MGHRA and CDR2 is YSYEKL. The CDR3 loop spans 18 amino acids. CDR3 bases: TGCGCCAGCAGCCACCCACTAGCGGGAAAGGGTGAGGCCGGGGAGCTGTTTTTT. It encodes CASSHPLAGKGEAGELFF.

This clone was detected once. This chain uses TRBV6-5 with TRBJ2-1, with 8 bases that match TRBD1. V lost 8 bases, J lost 4 bases, and 10 bases stayed unmatched. The germline CDR1 and CDR2 sequences are MNHEY and SVGAGI. The CDR3 runs to 15 residues. CDR3 in amino acids: CASQGARGVYNEQFF. CDR3 DNA: TGTGCCAGCCAGGGGGCGAGGGGCGTATACAATGAGCAGTTCTTC.

The rearrangement joins TRBV11-2 to TRBJ1-1; D uncertain. CDR1 SGHAT and CDR2 FQNNGV come from the germline V gene. CDR3 length equals 16 residues. Trimming cost V 4 bases and J 6 bases, with 21 bases left between them. CDR3 bases: TGTGCCAGCAGCTCCGGGATATTTGACGATGCCTCTGAAGCTTTCTTT. It specifies CASSSGIFDDASEAFF.

V usage is TRBV5-1 and J usage is TRBJ1-2, with 7 bases aligning to TRBD1. Germline lookup yields CDR1 SGHRS and CDR2 YFSETQ. The CDR3 loop spans 13 amino acids. The J segment lost 6 bases and the V segment lost 3 bases, leaving 5 bases of the junction unmatched. Here the CDR3 DNA reads TGCGCCAGCAGCTATCCCGGGACAGATGGCTACACCTTC. This sequence encodes CASSYPGTDGYTF. The full variable domain, with the rest looked up from reference TRBV5-1 and TRBJ1-2, is KAGVTQTPRYLIKTRGQQVTLSCSPISGHRSVSWYQQTPGQGLQFLFEYFSETQRNKGNFPGRFSGRQFSNSRSEMNVSTLELGDSALYLCASSYPGTDGYTFGSGTRLTVV.

The genes are TRBV2 and TRBJ1-6; D is ambiguous. This CDR3 contains 15 residues. V dropped 8 bases and J dropped 10 bases, with 21 bases sitting between them. Germline V gene data show CDR1 as SNHLY and CDR2 as FYNNEI. This CDR3 reads CASFGGLPDRSPLHF. CDR3 nucleotides: TGTGCCAGCTTCGGTGGGCTCCCTGATAGGTCACCCCTCCACTTT.

Written as DNA, the CDR3 is TGTGCCAGCAGCCGTCAGGACAGGGAGAACACTGAAGCTTTCTTT. This gives the protein CASSRQDRENTEAFF. The V gene is TRBV4-2, the J gene TRBJ1-1; 8 nucleotides match TRBD1. V shed 4 bases, J shed 1 base, and the junction held 5 bases outside the gene matches. CDR3 length equals 15 residues. Germline V CDR1 and CDR2: LGHNA, YNFKEQ.

In its sample, this clone was seen once. V gene TRBV7-8 combines with J gene TRBJ2-1; D might be TRBD2 (5 bases). This CDR3 has 13 residues. Germline-derived CDR1 and CDR2 are SGHVS and FQNEAQ. V was cut by 1 base and J by 13 bases, with 14 bases left in between. CDR3 amino acids: CASSLVAREGQFF. The CDR3, as DNA: TGTGCCAGCAGCTTAGTGGCCCGGGAAGGACAGTTCTTC.

The chain links TRBV28 to TRBJ1-6, with D possibly TRBD1 on 5 matching bases. The CDR3 is 17 residues long. Trimming stripped 7 bases from V and 3 bases from J, with 19 bases between. Looked up from germline, CDR1 is MDHEN and CDR2 is SYDVKM. The CDR3: CASISSILGLYNSPLHF. DNA of the CDR3: TGTGCCAGCATCTCCTCTATCCTGGGACTCTATAATTCACCCCTCCACTTT.

The chain combines TRBV5-1 with TRBJ1-5; 8 nucleotides match TRBD1. The length of the CDR3 is 17 residues. Trimming at V came to 0 bases and at J to 2 bases, leaving 7 bases not matched to a gene. Germline assignment: CDR1 SGHRS and CDR2 YFSETQ. CDR3 in amino acids: CASSLEAGGLGNQPQHF. CDR3 in DNA: TGCGCCAGCAGCTTGGAGGCAGGGGGCTTAGGCAATCAGCCCCAGCATTTT.

CDR3 loop: CASTHPGSGEQYF. The CDR3 region has the DNA TGTGCCAGCACCCACCCGGGTTCGGGCGAGCAGTACTTC. The V gene is TRBV7-9, the J gene TRBJ2-7; no firm D call. Germline V gene lookup returns CDR1 SEHNR and CDR2 FQNEAQ (reference sequence). The length of the CDR3 is 13 residues. The germline V and J ends were trimmed by 7 bases and 6 bases, with 16 bases remaining between them.

This clone was detected only once. V and J are TRBV13 and TRBJ2-7, with D perhaps TRBD2 (5 bases). The V gene lost 4 bases and the J gene lost 2 bases, with 12 bases spanning the gap. CDR3 size: 14 residues. The V gene's germline CDR1 is PRHDT and CDR2 FYEKMQ (reference sequence). DNA for the CDR3: TGTGCCAGCAGCTCCCGGACTGGGCCCTACGAGCAGTACTTC. Translation gives CASSSRTGPYEQYF.

V is TRBV7-6 and J is TRBJ2-5; D may be TRBD1 (5 bases). The germline V and J ends were trimmed by 0 bases and 5 bases, with 19 bases remaining between them. This CDR3 is 17 amino acids long. Germline CDR1 is SGHVS and CDR2 is FNYEAQ. CDR3 nucleotides: TGTGCCAGCAGCTTAGCGTGGGCAGGGTCCGGAACGGAGACCCAGTACTTC. Translating it yields CASSLAWAGSGTETQYF. Complete variable domain (other parts from reference TRBV7-6 and TRBJ2-5): GAGVSQSPRYKVTKRGQDVALRCDPISGHVSLYWYRQALGQGPEFLTYFNYEAQQDKSGLPNDRFSAERPEGSISTLTIQRTEQRDSAMYRCASSLAWAGSGTETQYFGPGTRLLVL.

This rearrangement joins TRBV5-1 to TRBJ1-6; 9 bases are a match to TRBD1. The CDR3 extends over 16 amino acids. CDR1 and CDR2 from the germline V gene are SGHRS and YFSETQ. Unmatched junction bases numbered 7, after V lost 3 bases and J lost 6 bases. The CDR3 bases are TGCGCCAGCAGCTGGGACAGGGACGCTACTAATTCACCCCTCCACTTT. Protein product: CASSWDRDATNSPLHF.

This clone was counted only a few times. The chain employs TRBV30 and TRBJ2-7, with a weak D call TRBD1 (6 bases). Germline assignment: CDR1 GTSNPN and CDR2 SVGIG (reference sequence). The V gene lost 0 bases and the J gene lost 1 base, with 10 bases spanning the gap. CDR3 length: 14 amino acids. In DNA form, the CDR3 reads TGTGCCTGGAGTGTAAAAGGGACATCCTACGAGCAGTACTTC. It yields the protein CAWSVKGTSYEQYF.

The chain is built from TRBV6-5 and TRBJ2-3; TRBD1 aligns across 9 bases. Germline V CDR1 and CDR2: MNHEY, SVGAGI. The ends lost 6 bases at V and 4 bases at J; junction bases unmatched: 5. CDR3 length: 14 residues. DNA of the CDR3: TGTGCCAGCAGCCCAACAGGGGGCGCAGATACGCAGTATTTT. It is translated as CASSPTGGADTQYF.

This sequence joins TRBV27 and TRBJ1-5; TRBD1 matches at 7 bases. Germline V lookup: CDR1 MNHEY, CDR2 SMNVEV (reference sequence). The CDR3 length is 14 residues. Trimming took 5 bases from V and 2 from J; bases not matched to a gene: 3. CDR3 bases: TGTGCCAGCAGTGCACAGGGGCGCAATCAGCCCCAGCATTTT. Residues: CASSAQGRNQPQHF.

The chain joins TRBV6-1 to TRBJ2-7, with 9 bases matching TRBD1. The CDR3 runs 15 residues. Germline V gene data show CDR1 as MNHNS and CDR2 as SASEGT. Germline trimming cut 5 bases from V and 2 bases from J; bases unmatched to any gene: 7. CDR3 sequence: CASSIRTGDTYEQYF. CDR3 in DNA: TGTGCCAGCAGTATCCGGACAGGGGACACCTACGAGCAGTACTTC.

The chain couples TRBV19 to TRBJ2-7; 9 bases fit TRBD1. The J segment lost 9 bases and the V segment lost 7 bases, leaving 19 bases of the junction unmatched. The germline gives CDR1 LNHDA, CDR2 SQIVND (reference sequence). This CDR3 is 16 amino acids long. CDR3 amino acids: CASTTTHRGQGNRQYF. Written as DNA, the CDR3 is TGTGCCAGTACCACAACCCATCGGGGACAGGGTAATCGGCAGTACTTC.

The CDR3 reads CASDRGQGRATNEKLFF. The DNA for the CDR3 is TGTGCCAGCGACCGGGGACAGGGAAGGGCAACTAATGAAAAACTGTTTTTT. V and J are TRBV7-9 and TRBJ1-4; TRBD1 matches 9 bases. This CDR3 has 17 residues. Germline V lookup: CDR1 SEHNR, CDR2 FQNEAQ (reference sequence). Trimming took 8 bases from V and 0 from J; bases not matched to a gene: 10.

This clone came up a few times. This CDR3 reads CASTLGRDRYEQYF. The CDR3 DNA sequence: TGTGCCAGTACACTGGGGCGGGACCGCTACGAGCAGTACTTC. The chain joins TRBV6-5 to TRBJ2-7; tentatively, D is TRBD2 (6 bases). The CDR3 has 14 amino acids. The germline CDR1 and CDR2 sequences are MNHEY and SVGAGI. V was trimmed by 9 bases and J by 3 bases, leaving 18 bases between them.